This TCR beta chain came from a study of blood T cells in healthy people across ages. Overall study results and limits: The recorded TCR beta diversity per million T cells decreased in a roughly linear manner with age.

A second PCR, run for 7 to 11 cycles, used a sample-barcoded 5' primer plus a J-beta primer mix. TCRdb re-derived calls from the 5' RACE reads in MiXCR, one entry per CDR3 protein. The profile shows under 1,100,000 distinct CDR3 sequences, around 25% of them singletons. This CDR3 spans 13 amino acids. The V gene's germline CDR1 is MDHEN and CDR2 SYDVKM. Between the trimmed V and J ends, which lost 6 bases and 6 bases, there was a span of 13 bases. Notes on this clonotype: The antigen is undetermined.

A further study also used this sample, focusing on T cells of mothers and their children. That study adds: The entire RNA extract went into cDNA synthesis at approximately 1.6 ug per 15 ul.

Input material: blood. This chain connects TRBV28 to TRBJ2-3; D is possibly TRBD1 (6 bases). The origin of this receptor is a girl aged 2-10 years in good health. CDR3 bases: TGTGCCAGCAGCCACAGGGTTGAGGATACGCAGTATTTT. It translates to CASSHRVEDTQYF. Supplemented by reference TRBV28 and TRBJ2-3, the full variable domain reads DVKVTQSSRYLVKRTGEKVFLECVQDMDHENMFWYRQDPGLGLRLIYFSYDVKMKEKGDIPEGYSVSREKKERFSLILESASTNQTSMYLCASSHRVEDTQYFGPGTRLTVL.